The next 13 T cell receptor beta chains were all read from a single sample in a study of blood T cell repertoires in COVID-19. Using immunoSEQ multiplex PCR, the repertoire was profiled, and TCRdb retains in-frame clones only, with some absent. The data show 98,000 or so clones, around 82% seen once. Sequences were obtained from peripheral blood. These receptors were obtained from a man between 60 and 75 years old with acute or convalescent COVID-19.

With respect to this clone: The CDR3 carries no conserved terminal phenylalanine or tryptophan, so it likely arises from a read error. Because the CDR3's place on the DNA is in doubt, the DNA is left out and the CDR3 is given as listed by TCRdb. V and J are TRBV7-9 and TRBJ2-7; TRBD1, the D gene given by the table, was not confirmed from the DNA. CDR1 SEHNR and CDR2 FQNEAQ come from the germline V gene (reference sequence). Both ends counted, the CDR3 spans 12 residues. The CDR3 is CASSLDLRGTAL.

V is TRBV7-9 and J is TRBJ1-2, with TRBD1 matching 7 bases. Trimming removed 5 bases from V and 7 bases from J; junction bases left unmatched: 4. Germline lookup yields CDR1 SEHNR and CDR2 FQNEAQ (reference sequence). This CDR3 comprises 12 residues. In nucleotides, the CDR3 is TGTGCCAGCAGCATGACAGGGACTGGCTACACCTTC. It yields the protein CASSMTGTGYTF.

The chain is built from TRBV14 and TRBJ2-4, with D possibly being TRBD2 (5 bases). The CDR3 extends over 15 amino acids. From germline, CDR1 is SGHDN and CDR2 FVKESK. V dropped 3 bases and J dropped 3 bases, with 12 bases sitting between them. This CDR3 is CASSHHLRDKNIQYF. CDR3 DNA: TGTGCCAGCAGCCACCATCTCCGGGACAAAAACATTCAGTACTTC.

The rearrangement links TRBV5-6 to TRBJ1-4; 8 bases line up with TRBD1. There are 15 residues in the CDR3. In germline, CDR1 is SGHDT, CDR2 YYEEEE. V trimming: 5 bases; J trimming: 7 bases; junction bases outside the gene matches: 10. Here the CDR3 DNA reads TGTGCCAGCAGTCGAAAACAGGGGGACGGTGAAAAACTGTTTTTT. Translating it yields CASSRKQGDGEKLFF.

This clone was seen more than once but under ten times. V and J are TRBV4-1 and TRBJ2-7; D not certain. This CDR3 is built from 13 residues. Germline loops: CDR1 MGHRA, CDR2 YSYEKL. With 3 bases removed from V and 1 base from J, the gap between germline ends came to 7 bases. CDR3 residues: CASSQLVSYEQYF. CDR3 nucleotide sequence: TGCGCCAGCAGCCAGCTAGTTTCCTACGAGCAGTACTTC.

The rearrangement joins TRBV24-1 to TRBJ2-6; 10 bases align to TRBD1. The CDR3 covers 17 residues. The trim removed 4 bases at V and 3 bases at J, leaving 5 bases unmatched. Germline CDR1 KGHDR, CDR2 SFDVKD. CDR3 in DNA: TGTGCCACCAGTGAGGCGACAGGGGGCTTTGGGGCCAACGTCCTGACTTTC. Translation: CATSEATGGFGANVLTF.

The chain couples TRBV11-1 to TRBJ2-5; D is possibly TRBD1 (7 bases). Germline V gene data show CDR1 as SGHAT and CDR2 as FQDESV (reference sequence). V lost 3 bases and J lost 4, with 15 bases in between. The CDR3 contains 15 residues. The CDR3 protein is CASSFARQGGETQYF. CDR3 DNA: TGTGCCAGCAGCTTCGCGCGGCAGGGGGGAGAGACCCAGTACTTC.

The chain has TRBV11-3 and TRBJ2-1; 8 nucleotides line up with TRBD2. The CDR3 is 14 amino acids. Germline V lookup: CDR1 SGHNT, CDR2 YENEEA. V was pared by 4 bases and J by 9 bases, with 8 bases of the junction left unmatched. CDR3 protein: CASSSTAGVSEQFF. CDR3 nucleotide sequence: TGTGCCAGCAGCTCAACAGCGGGGGTCAGTGAGCAGTTCTTC.

The gene calls are TRBV6-5 and TRBJ2-5, with TRBD1 identical over 8 bases. The CDR3 consists of 14 residues. CDR1 and CDR2 (germline): MNHEY, SVGAGI. The ends lost 6 bases at V and 3 bases at J; junction bases unmatched: 6. CDR3 protein: CASSLNRGEETQYF. The CDR3 nucleotides are TGTGCCAGCAGCCTCAACAGGGGGGAAGAGACCCAGTACTTC.

This chain connects TRBV7-9 to TRBJ2-2; 9 positions match TRBD1. The CDR3 loop spans 15 amino acids. CDR1 and CDR2 from the germline V gene are SEHNR and FQNEAQ (reference sequence). With V trimmed by 7 bases and J by 2 bases, 5 bases remained unmatched. The CDR3 sequence: CASTPGQGNTGELFF. The CDR3 region has the DNA TGTGCCAGCACCCCGGGACAGGGAAACACCGGGGAGCTGTTTTTT.

The CDR3 DNA follows: TGTGCCAGCAGTGACCCCCGGGGACTAGTAACCGGGGAGCTGTTTTTT. Its translation: CASSDPRGLVTGELFF. The V and J genes are TRBV25-1 and TRBJ2-2, with TRBD2 matching over 8 bases. CDR3 length: 16 residues. V lost 3 bases, J lost 5 bases, and 8 bases stayed unmatched. The germline CDR1 and CDR2 sequences are MGHDK and SYGVNS.

V usage is TRBV6-1 and J usage is TRBJ1-2; D is unresolved. This CDR3 has 13 residues. Germline V gene sequence: CDR1 MNHNS, CDR2 SASEGT. V lost 1 base and J 4 bases, leaving 7 bases between the germline ends. DNA for the CDR3: TGTGCCAGCAGTGAAGGTCCGTCCTATGGCTACACCTTC. It translates to CASSEGPSYGYTF.

The chain combines TRBV5-1 with TRBJ1-4; D perhaps matches TRBD1 (6 bases). This CDR3 has 13 amino acids. Germline loops: CDR1 SGHRS, CDR2 YFSETQ. V gave up 0 bases and J gave up 8 bases, with 8 bases separating them. The CDR3 DNA sequence: TGCGCCAGCAGCTTGGACAGGGACGAAAAACTGTTTTTT. Amino acids: CASSLDRDEKLFF.